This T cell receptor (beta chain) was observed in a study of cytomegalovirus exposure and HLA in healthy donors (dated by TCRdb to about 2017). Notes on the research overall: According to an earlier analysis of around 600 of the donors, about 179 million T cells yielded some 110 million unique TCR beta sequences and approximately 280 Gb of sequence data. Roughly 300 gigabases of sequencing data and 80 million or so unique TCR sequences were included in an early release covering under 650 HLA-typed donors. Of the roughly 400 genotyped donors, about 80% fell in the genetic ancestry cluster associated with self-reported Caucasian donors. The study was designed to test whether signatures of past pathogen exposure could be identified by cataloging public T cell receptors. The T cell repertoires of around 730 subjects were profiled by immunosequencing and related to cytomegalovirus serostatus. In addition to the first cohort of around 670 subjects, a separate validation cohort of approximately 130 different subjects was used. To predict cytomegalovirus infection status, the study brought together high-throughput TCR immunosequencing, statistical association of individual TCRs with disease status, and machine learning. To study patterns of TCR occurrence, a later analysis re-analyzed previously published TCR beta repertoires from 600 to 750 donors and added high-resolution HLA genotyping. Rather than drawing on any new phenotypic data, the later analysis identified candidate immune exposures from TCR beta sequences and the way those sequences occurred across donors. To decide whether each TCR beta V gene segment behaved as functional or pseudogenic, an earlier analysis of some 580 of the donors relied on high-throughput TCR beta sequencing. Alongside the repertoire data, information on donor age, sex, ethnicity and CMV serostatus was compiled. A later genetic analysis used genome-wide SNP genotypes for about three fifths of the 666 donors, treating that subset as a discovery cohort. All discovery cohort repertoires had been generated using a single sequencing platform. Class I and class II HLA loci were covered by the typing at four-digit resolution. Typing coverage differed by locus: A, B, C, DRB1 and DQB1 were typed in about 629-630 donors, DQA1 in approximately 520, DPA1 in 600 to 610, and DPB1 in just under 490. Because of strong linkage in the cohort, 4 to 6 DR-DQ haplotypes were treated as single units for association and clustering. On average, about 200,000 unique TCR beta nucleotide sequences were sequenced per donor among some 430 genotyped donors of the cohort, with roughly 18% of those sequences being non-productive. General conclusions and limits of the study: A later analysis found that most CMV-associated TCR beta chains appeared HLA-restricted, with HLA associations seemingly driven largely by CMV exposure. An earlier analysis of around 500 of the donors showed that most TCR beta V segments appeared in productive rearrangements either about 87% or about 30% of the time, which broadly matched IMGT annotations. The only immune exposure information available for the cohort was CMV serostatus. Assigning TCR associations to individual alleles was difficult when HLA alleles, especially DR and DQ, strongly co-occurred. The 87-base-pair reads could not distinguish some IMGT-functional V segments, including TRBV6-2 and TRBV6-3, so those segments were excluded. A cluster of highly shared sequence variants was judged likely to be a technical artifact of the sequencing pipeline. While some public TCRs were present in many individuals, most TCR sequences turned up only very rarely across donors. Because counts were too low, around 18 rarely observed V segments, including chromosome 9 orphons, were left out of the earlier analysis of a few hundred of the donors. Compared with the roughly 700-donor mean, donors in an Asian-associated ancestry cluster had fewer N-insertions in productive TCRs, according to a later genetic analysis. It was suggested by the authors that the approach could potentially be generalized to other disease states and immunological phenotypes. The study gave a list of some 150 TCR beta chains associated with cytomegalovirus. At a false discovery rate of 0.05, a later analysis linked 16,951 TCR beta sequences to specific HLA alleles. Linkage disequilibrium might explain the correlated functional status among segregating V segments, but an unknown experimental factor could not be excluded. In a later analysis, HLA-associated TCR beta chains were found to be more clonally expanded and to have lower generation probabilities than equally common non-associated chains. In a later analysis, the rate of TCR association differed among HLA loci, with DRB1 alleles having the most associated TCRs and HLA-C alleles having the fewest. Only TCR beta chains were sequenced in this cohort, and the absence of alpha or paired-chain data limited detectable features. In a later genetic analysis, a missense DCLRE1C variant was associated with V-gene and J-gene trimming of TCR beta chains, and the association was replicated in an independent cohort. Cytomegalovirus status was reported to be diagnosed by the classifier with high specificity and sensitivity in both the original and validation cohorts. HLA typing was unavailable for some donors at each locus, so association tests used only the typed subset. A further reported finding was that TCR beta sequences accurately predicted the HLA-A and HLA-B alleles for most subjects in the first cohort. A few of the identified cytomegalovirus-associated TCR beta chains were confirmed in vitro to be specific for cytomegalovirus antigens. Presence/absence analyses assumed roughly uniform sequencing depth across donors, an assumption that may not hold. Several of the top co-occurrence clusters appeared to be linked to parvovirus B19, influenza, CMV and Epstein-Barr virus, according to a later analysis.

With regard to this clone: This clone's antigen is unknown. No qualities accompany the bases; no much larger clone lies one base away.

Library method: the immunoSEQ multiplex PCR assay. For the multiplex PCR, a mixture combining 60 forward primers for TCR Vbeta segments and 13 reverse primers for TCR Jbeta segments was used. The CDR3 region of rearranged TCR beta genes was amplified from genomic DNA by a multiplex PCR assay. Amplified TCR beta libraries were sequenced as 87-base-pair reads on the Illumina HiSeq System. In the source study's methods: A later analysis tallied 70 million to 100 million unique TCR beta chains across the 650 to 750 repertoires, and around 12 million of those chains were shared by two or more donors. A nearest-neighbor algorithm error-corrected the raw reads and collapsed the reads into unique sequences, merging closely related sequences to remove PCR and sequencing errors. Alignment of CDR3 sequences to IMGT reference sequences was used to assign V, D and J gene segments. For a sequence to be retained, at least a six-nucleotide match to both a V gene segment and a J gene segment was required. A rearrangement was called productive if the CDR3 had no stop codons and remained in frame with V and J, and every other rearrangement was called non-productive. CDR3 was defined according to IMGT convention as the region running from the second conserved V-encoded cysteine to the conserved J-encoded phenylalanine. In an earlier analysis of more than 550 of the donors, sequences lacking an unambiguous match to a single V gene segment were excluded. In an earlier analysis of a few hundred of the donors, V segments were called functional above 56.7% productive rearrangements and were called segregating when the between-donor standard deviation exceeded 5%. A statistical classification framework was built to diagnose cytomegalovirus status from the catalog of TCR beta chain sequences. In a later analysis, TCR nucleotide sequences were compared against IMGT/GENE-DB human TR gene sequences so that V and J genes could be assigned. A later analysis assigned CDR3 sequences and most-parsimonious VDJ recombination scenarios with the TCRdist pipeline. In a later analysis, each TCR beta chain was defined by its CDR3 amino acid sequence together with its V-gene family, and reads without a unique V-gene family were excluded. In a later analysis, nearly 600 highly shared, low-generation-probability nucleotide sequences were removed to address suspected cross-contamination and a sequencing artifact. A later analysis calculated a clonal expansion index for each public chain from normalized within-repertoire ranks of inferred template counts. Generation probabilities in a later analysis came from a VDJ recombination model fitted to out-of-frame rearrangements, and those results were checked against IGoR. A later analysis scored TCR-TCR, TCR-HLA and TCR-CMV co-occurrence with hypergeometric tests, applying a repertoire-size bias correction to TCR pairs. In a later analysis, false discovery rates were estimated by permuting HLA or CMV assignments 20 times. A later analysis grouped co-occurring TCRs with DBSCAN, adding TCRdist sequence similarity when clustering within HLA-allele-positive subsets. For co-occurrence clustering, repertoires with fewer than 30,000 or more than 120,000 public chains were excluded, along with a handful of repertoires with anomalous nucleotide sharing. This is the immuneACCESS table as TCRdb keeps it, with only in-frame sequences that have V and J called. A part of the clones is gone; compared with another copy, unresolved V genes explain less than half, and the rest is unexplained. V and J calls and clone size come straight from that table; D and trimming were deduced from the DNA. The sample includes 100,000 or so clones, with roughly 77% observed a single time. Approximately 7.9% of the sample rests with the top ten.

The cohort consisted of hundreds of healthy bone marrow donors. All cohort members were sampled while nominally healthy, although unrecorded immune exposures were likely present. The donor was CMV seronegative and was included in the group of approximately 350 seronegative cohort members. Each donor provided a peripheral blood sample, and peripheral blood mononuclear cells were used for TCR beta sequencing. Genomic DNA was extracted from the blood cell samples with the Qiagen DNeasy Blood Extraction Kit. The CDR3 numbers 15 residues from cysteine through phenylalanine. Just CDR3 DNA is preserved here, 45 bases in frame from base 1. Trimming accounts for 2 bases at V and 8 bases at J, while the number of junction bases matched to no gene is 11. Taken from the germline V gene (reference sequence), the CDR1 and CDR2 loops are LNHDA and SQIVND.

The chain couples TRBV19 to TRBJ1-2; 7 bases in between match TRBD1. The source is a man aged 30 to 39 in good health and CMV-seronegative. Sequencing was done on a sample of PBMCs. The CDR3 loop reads CASSIPGTARSGYTF. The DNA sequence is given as TGTGCCAGTAGTATACCCGGGACAGCCCGGAGCGGCTACACCTTC.